These 15 T cell receptor beta chains came from one sample sequenced in a study of T cells in Graves' hyperthyroidism and ophthalmopathy. Amplification of TCR beta CDR3 regions used RNA as the template. The study used the HTBI primer set for a first-round RT-PCR of the TCR CDR3. TCRdb re-derived calls from the multiplex PCR reads in MiXCR, one entry per CDR3 protein. The sample includes 300,000 to 450,000 distinct CDR3 sequences, roughly 13% of them seen just once. The source material was blood. Receptors were obtained from a woman aged 55-75 years with Graves' hyperthyroidism.

The table lists this clonotype with many counts. The gene calls are TRBV20-1 and TRBJ1-3; tentatively, D is TRBD1 (5 bases). The germline V gene has CDR1 DFQATT and CDR2 SNEGSKA (reference sequence). The CDR3 extends over 15 amino acids. Trimming left V 5 bases short and J 0 bases short, with 14 bases between. The DNA of the CDR3 is TGCAGTGCTCTCAGGGTTATCGACTCTGGAAACACCATATATTTT. This gives the protein CSALRVIDSGNTIYF.

This clonotype was seen many times. This rearrangement joins TRBV11-2 to TRBJ2-5; 8 positions match TRBD1. The J segment lost 5 bases and the V segment lost 5 bases, leaving 13 bases of the junction unmatched. The germline V gene has CDR1 SGHAT and CDR2 FQNNGV. CDR3 length: 16 amino acids. CDR3 sequence: CASSTLRDRPLETQYF. The CDR3 DNA reads TGTGCCAGCAGCACCCTACGGGACAGGCCCCTGGAGACCCAGTACTTC.

This clonotype was observed at least ten times. V usage is TRBV3-1 and J usage is TRBJ1-1; D uncertain. Germline values: CDR1 LGHDT, CDR2 YNNKEL (reference sequence). The CDR3 totals 13 residues. The V end was cut by 2 bases, the J end by 1 base, with 5 bases between. The CDR3 nucleotides are TGTGCCAGCAGCCAACCGGAGAACACTGAAGCTTTCTTT. Encoded protein: CASSQPENTEAFF.

The table lists this clonotype with a few counts. V usage is TRBV7-9 and J usage is TRBJ2-3; D gene uncertain. The V gene lost 10 bases and the J gene lost 2 bases, with 4 bases spanning the gap. This CDR3 spans 10 amino acids. The germline V gene encodes CDR1 SEHNR and CDR2 FQNEAQ (reference sequence). Here the CDR3 DNA reads TGTGCCACCGACACAGATACGCAGTATTTT. This sequence encodes CATDTDTQYF.

This clonotype was detected many times. The chain carries TRBV7-9 and TRBJ2-1; D remains unclear. CDR1 is SEHNR and CDR2 is FQNEAQ in the germline V gene (reference sequence). The CDR3 is 15 amino acids. Deletions cut 0 bases from V and 0 bases from J, with 6 bases between. The CDR3 DNA follows: TGTGCCAGCAGCTTAGCTGGTAGCTCCTACAATGAGCAGTTCTTC. Protein sequence: CASSLAGSSYNEQFF.

There are many counts of this clonotype. The rearrangement uses TRBV2 and TRBJ2-3; maybe TRBD2 (6 bases). Germline-derived CDR1 and CDR2 are SNHLY and FYNNEI. Between the trimmed V and J ends, which lost 4 bases and 2 bases, there was a span of 16 bases. The CDR3 is 16 residues long. CDR3 sequence (DNA): TGTGCCAGCAGTGGGATCGGCGCGGGACCCACAGATACGCAGTATTTT. Translating it yields CASSGIGAGPTDTQYF.

This clonotype appeared a few times. Compared with germline, one end of the junction differs, possibly owing to a read error. V and J are TRBV28 and TRBJ1-1; D is undetermined. The CDR3 is made up of 17 amino acids. Germline V gene data show CDR1 as MDHEN and CDR2 as SYDVKM. The CDR3 DNA is TGTGCCGGCAGTTTAGCACCTTACTCCTCGGTGAACACTGAAGCTTTCTTT. Its translation is CAGSLAPYSSVNTEAFF.

The V and J genes are TRBV3-1 and TRBJ2-3, with D perhaps TRBD2 (5 bases). This CDR3 spans 14 amino acids. With 1 base removed from V and 5 bases from J, the gap between germline ends came to 10 bases. The V gene's germline CDR1 is LGHDT and CDR2 YNNKEL (reference sequence). The CDR3 spells CASSQGWSGDTQYF. The CDR3 DNA is TGTGCCAGCAGCCAAGGGTGGAGCGGAGATACGCAGTATTTT.

This clonotype was seen at least ten times. V usage is TRBV20-1 and J usage is TRBJ2-1, with TRBD2 matching 7 bases. Germline CDR1 is DFQATT and CDR2 is SNEGSKA (reference sequence). This CDR3 comprises 16 residues. Trimming cost V 1 base and J 0 bases; bases outside gene matches: 6. CDR3 nucleotide sequence: TGCAGTGCTAGAGCGAACCAGCGGGACTCCTACAATGAGCAGTTCTTC. Translating gives CSARANQRDSYNEQFF.

The chain couples TRBV25-1 to TRBJ1-2; D is unclear. Germline lookup yields CDR1 MGHDK and CDR2 SYGVNS. The CDR3 is 14 residues long. V was trimmed by 1 base and J by 2 bases, leaving 8 bases between them. CDR3 nucleotide sequence: TGTGCCAGCAGTGAATCCGCAGACAACTATGGCTACACCTTC. This sequence encodes CASSESADNYGYTF.

There are a few counts of this clonotype. The chain uses TRBV19 and TRBJ1-6, with 10 bases identical to TRBD1. In germline, CDR1 is LNHDA, CDR2 SQIVND (reference sequence). The V segment lost 5 bases and the J segment 10 bases; nucleotides outside the gene matches: 8. The length of the CDR3 is 15 residues. CDR3 nucleotides: TGTGCCAGTAGTCGTGCGACAGGGGGCGGATCACCCCTCCACTTT. It codes for CASSRATGGGSPLHF.

This rearrangement joins TRBV6-5 to TRBJ1-2; no firm D call. Deletions cut 5 bases from V and 8 bases from J, with 18 bases between. Germline CDR1 MNHEY, CDR2 SVGAGI. The CDR3 spans 14 residues. The CDR3 DNA reads as TGTGCCAGCAGTAGACTCAGGAACCTCGGGGGCTACACCTTC. Its protein product is CASSRLRNLGGYTF.

The chain has TRBV9 and TRBJ2-3, with D possibly being TRBD1 or TRBD2 (6 bases each). The germline CDR1 and CDR2 sequences are SGDLS and YYNGEE. Between the trimmed V and J ends, which lost 6 bases and 1 base, there was a span of 15 bases. The CDR3 loop spans 15 amino acids. The CDR3 region is CASNHRGDGTDTQYF. Written as DNA, the CDR3 is TGTGCCAGCAACCATAGGGGGGATGGCACAGATACGCAGTATTTT.

Note on this clonotype: A much larger clone differs by one base, so this may be a read error. This chain connects TRBV6-4 to TRBJ1-2; 8 bases agree with TRBD1. Germline-derived CDR1 and CDR2 are MRHNA and SNTAGT. This CDR3 spans 15 amino acids. CDR3 protein: CANSEGQGSGYGYTF. For the CDR3, the DNA is TGTGCCAACAGTGAAGGACAGGGCAGTGGGTATGGCTACACCTTC.

This clonotype was picked up many times. The V call is TRBV7-2, the J call TRBJ2-7; D gene ambiguous. The V gene lost 1 base and the J gene lost 3 bases, with 16 bases spanning the gap. There are 16 residues in the CDR3. CDR1 and CDR2 from the germline V gene are SGHTA and FQGNSA. CDR3 nucleotides: TGTGCCAGCAGCTTAGGACCCAAAAGAGGAATCTACGAGCAGTACTTC. Protein: CASSLGPKRGIYEQYF.